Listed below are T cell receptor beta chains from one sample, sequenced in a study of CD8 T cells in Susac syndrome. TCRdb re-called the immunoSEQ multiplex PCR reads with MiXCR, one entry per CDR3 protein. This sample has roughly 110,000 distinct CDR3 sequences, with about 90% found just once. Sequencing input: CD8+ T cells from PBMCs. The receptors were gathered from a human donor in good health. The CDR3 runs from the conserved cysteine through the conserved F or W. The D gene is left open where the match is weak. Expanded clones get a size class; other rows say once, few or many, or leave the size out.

CSAGRDTTFYEQYF,TGCAGCGCCGGCCGGGACACAACCTTCTACGAGCAGTACTTC,TRBV29-1,TRBJ2-7,.,few
CASSEKWQGWTEAFF,TGTGCCAGCAGTGAAAAATGGCAGGGTTGGACTGAAGCTTTCTTT,TRBV2,TRBJ1-1,.,.
CASSGKVNTEAFF,TGTGCCAGCAGTGGAAAGGTGAACACTGAAGCTTTCTTT,TRBV2,TRBJ1-1,.,.
CASREMGEAFF,TGCGCCAGCCGAGAAATGGGTGAAGCTTTCTTT,TRBV5-1,TRBJ1-1,.,.
CASSLEASGAGDEQFF,TGCGCCAGCAGCTTGGAGGCTAGCGGGGCGGGAGATGAGCAGTTCTTC,TRBV5-1,TRBJ2-1,TRBD2,.
CASSLAPGGRYF,TGTGCCAGCAGCTTAGCCCCGGGAGGGCGGTATTTT,TRBV11-2,TRBJ2-3,TRBD2,.
CASRGTGRSDTQYF,TGTGCCAGTAGGGGGACAGGGCGGTCAGATACGCAGTATTTT,TRBV19,TRBJ2-3,TRBD1,.
CASSETGLSQETQYF,TGTGCCAGCAGCGAGACAGGGTTGAGCCAAGAGACCCAGTACTTC,TRBV9,TRBJ2-5,TRBD1,.
CASSYLGSSSYNEQFF,TGTGCCAGCAGTTACCTGGGTAGTAGCTCCTACAATGAGCAGTTCTTC,TRBV6-2/TRBV6-3,TRBJ2-1,.,.
CASSLLAGSTDTQYF,TGTGCCAGCAGCTTATTGGCGGGTTCCACAGATACGCAGTATTTT,TRBV7-2,TRBJ2-3,.,.
CASSIPKGPGSYQPQHF,TGTGCCAGTAGTATCCCCAAGGGGCCAGGATCCTATCAGCCCCAGCATTTT,TRBV19,TRBJ1-5,.,.
CATSRDLKGFEQYF,TGTGCCACCAGCAGAGATTTGAAGGGCTTCGAGCAGTACTTC,TRBV15,TRBJ2-7,.,.
CSAGKAGGPYEQYF,TGCAGTGCGGGAAAAGCGGGAGGGCCTTACGAGCAGTACTTC,TRBV20-1,TRBJ2-7,TRBD2,.
CASSQDFTNPTYQWF,TGCGCCAGCAGCCAAGATTTTACTAATCCTACATACCAATGGTTC,TRBV4-3,TRBJ2-7,.,.
CASSVSGGPSHEQYF,TGTGCCAGCAGCGTATCCGGTGGGCCGTCTCACGAGCAGTACTTC,TRBV13,TRBJ2-7,.,.
CASTYSRLNYGYTF,TGTGCCAGCACCTACAGCCGCCTAAACTATGGCTACACCTTC,TRBV7-2,TRBJ1-2,.,.
CASLREGARTDTQYF,TGTGCCAGTTTGCGTGAGGGGGCTCGCACAGATACGCAGTATTTT,TRBV6-1,TRBJ2-3,TRBD1,.
CASSADTSSNQPQHF,TGTGCCAGCAGCGCGGACACTTCTAGCAATCAGCCCCAGCATTTT,TRBV2,TRBJ1-5,.,.
CASSFGGQRDTEAFF,TGCGCCAGCAGCTTTGGGGGTCAGAGGGACACTGAAGCTTTCTTT,TRBV5-1,TRBJ1-1,.,.
CASRPSGTPFGELFF,TGTGCCAGCAGGCCCTCCGGGACCCCATTCGGGGAGCTGTTTTTT,TRBV27,TRBJ2-2,.,.
CASRVQGQASNQPQHF,TGTGCCAGCAGGGTCCAGGGGCAAGCTAGCAATCAGCCCCAGCATTTT,TRBV27,TRBJ1-5,.,few
CSAVGQADQPQHF,TGCAGTGCGGTTGGACAGGCGGATCAGCCCCAGCATTTT,TRBV20-1,TRBJ1-5,TRBD1,.
CASSLVGGQETQYF,TGCGCCAGCAGCTTGGTGGGGGGCCAAGAGACCCAGTACTTC,TRBV5-1,TRBJ2-5,.,.
CASSQSGWETQYF,TGTGCCAGCAGCCAGAGTGGGTGGGAGACCCAGTACTTC,TRBV7-7,TRBJ2-5,.,.
CSVRPPYNEQFF,TGCAGCGTCCGACCGCCCTACAATGAGCAGTTCTTC,TRBV29-1,TRBJ2-1,.,.
CASSETSGGALYEQFF,TGTGCCAGCAGTGAGACTAGCGGGGGGGCCTTATATGAGCAGTTCTTC,TRBV25-1,TRBJ2-1,TRBD2,once
CASSLEENEQYF,TGTGCCAGCAGCTTGGAGGAAAACGAGCAGTACTTC,TRBV5-6,TRBJ2-7,.,.
CASSQGGARTEAFF,TGTGCCAGCTCCCAGGGGGGGGCGAGAACTGAAGCTTTCTTT,TRBV18,TRBJ1-1,TRBD1,.
CSVSVAGWLETQYF,TGCAGCGTTTCCGTAGCGGGGTGGTTGGAGACCCAGTACTTC,TRBV29-1,TRBJ2-5,TRBD2,.
CASSLAGLGAFF,TGTGCCAGCAGCTTGGCCGGGTTGGGGGCTTTCTTT,TRBV5-6,TRBJ1-1,.,.
CASSSSHRSENEQYF,TGCGCCAGCAGCTCCTCACACAGGAGTGAAAACGAGCAGTACTTC,TRBV5-1,TRBJ2-7,.,.
CASGRTGGRTEAFF,TGTGCCAGCGGGAGGACAGGAGGACGTACTGAAGCTTTCTTT,TRBV2,TRBJ1-1,TRBD1,.
CASSRTGAGETQYF,TGTGCCAGCAGCAGGACAGGGGCTGGGGAGACCCAGTACTTC,TRBV7-6,TRBJ2-5,TRBD1,.
CASSSTGTAEDEKLFF,TGTGCCAGCAGCTCAACAGGGACAGCCGAGGATGAAAAACTGTTTTTT,TRBV5-6,TRBJ1-4,TRBD1,.
CASSYTSGNQPQHF,TGTGCCAGCAGTTATACCTCAGGCAATCAGCCCCAGCATTTT,TRBV6-2/TRBV6-3,TRBJ1-5,.,.
CASSQEWGRDYNEQFF,TGTGCCAGCAGCCAAGAATGGGGGCGCGACTACAATGAGCAGTTCTTC,TRBV14,TRBJ2-1,.,.
CASRGQPTGELFF,TGTGCCAGTCGGGGACAGCCCACCGGGGAGCTGTTTTTT,TRBV12-3/TRBV12-4,TRBJ2-2,TRBD1,.
CASSLRRSEPQHF,TGTGCCAGTAGTCTCCGGAGAAGTGAGCCCCAGCATTTT,TRBV19,TRBJ1-5,.,.
CASNQQGTNEKLFF,TGTGCCAGCAATCAACAGGGAACTAATGAAAAACTGTTTTTT,TRBV2,TRBJ1-4,.,.
CASSPQGSGTEAFF,TGTGCCAGCAGCCCCCAGGGTTCAGGGACTGAAGCTTTCTTT,TRBV7-2,TRBJ1-1,.,.
CATSRDSGGLDEKLFF,TGTGCCACCAGCAGAGATTCCGGGGGTCTAGATGAAAAACTGTTTTTT,TRBV15,TRBJ1-4,.,.
CASSPGRASVYEQYF,TGTGCCAGCAGCCCGGGGAGGGCTAGCGTTTACGAGCAGTACTTC,TRBV7-2,TRBJ2-7,TRBD2,.
CASSPFPRGPKKETQYF,TGTGCCAGCAGCCCGTTCCCTCGGGGGCCCAAGAAAGAGACCCAGTACTTC,TRBV7-2,TRBJ2-5,.,.
CAWNRLEETQYF,TGTGCCTGGAATCGGTTAGAAGAGACCCAGTACTTC,TRBV30,TRBJ2-5,.,.
CSVSLRARITEAFF,TGCAGCGTTAGCCTAAGGGCACGAATCACTGAAGCTTTCTTT,TRBV29-1,TRBJ1-1,.,.
CASSLRLAGGEQYF,TGTGCCAGCAGTTTAAGACTAGCGGGAGGCGAGCAGTACTTC,TRBV27,TRBJ2-7,TRBD2,.